This TCR beta chain derives from a study of tumor-infiltrating lymphocytes in primary liver carcinoma. Study-level findings and limits: Tumor-adjacent and tumor-blood pairs shared less of their repertoires than tumor region pairs shared.

Worth noting for this clonotype: No antigen is known for it.

Co-extraction of RNA and DNA was performed on 20-30 mg of unsorted bulk tissue. The authors made TCR beta cDNA from around 500 ng total RNA with a constant-region primer. Libraries of TCR beta came from three nested multiplex PCR rounds with slightly modified ARM-PCR. The two initial PCR rounds, roughly 11 cycles each, used TRBV1-TRBV30 forward and C-beta reverse primers. MiXCR, run by TCRdb on the multiplex PCR reads, gives a single entry per CDR3 protein. The sample has 95,000 to 150,000 distinct CDR3 sequences, around 62% seen once. This CDR3 is built from 15 residues. Germline V lookup: CDR1 SGHDT, CDR2 YYEEEE. Trimming left V 0 bases short and J 4 bases short, with 11 bases between.

This chain links TRBV5-6 with TRBJ2-1; D gene uncertain. The sample taken for sequencing was liver tumor tissue from sampling region 1. Stated subset: tumor region T1, superior pole. This receptor was identified in an older woman with primary liver carcinoma and hepatitis B virus infection. CDR3 bases: TGTGCCAGCAGCTTGGTGCACTCCGATTACAATGAGCAGTTCTTC. Amino acid sequence: CASSLVHSDYNEQFF.